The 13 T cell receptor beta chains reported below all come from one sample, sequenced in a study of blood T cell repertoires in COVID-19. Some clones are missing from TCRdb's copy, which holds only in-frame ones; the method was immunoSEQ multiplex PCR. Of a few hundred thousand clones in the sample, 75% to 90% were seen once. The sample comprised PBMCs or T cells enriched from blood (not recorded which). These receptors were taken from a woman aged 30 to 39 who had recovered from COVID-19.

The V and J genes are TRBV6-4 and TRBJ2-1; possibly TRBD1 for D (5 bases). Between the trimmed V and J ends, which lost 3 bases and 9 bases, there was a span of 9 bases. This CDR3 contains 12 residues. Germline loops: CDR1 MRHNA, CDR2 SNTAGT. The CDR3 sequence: CASSEWQGEQFF. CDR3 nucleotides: TGTGCCAGCAGTGAGTGGCAGGGTGAGCAGTTCTTC.

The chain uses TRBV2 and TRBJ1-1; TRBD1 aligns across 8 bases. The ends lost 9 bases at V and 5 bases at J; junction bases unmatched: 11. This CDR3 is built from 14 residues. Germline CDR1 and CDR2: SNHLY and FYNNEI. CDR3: CASRVGQGGTEAFF. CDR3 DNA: TGTGCCAGTAGAGTCGGACAGGGCGGTACTGAAGCTTTCTTT.

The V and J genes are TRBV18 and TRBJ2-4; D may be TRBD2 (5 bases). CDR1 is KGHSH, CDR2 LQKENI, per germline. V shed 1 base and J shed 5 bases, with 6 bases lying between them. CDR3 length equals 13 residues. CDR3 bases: TGTGCCAGCTCACCACAGGAGGAAAACATTCAGTACTTC. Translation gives CASSPQEENIQYF. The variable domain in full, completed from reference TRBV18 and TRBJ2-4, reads NAGVMQNPRHLVRRRGQEARLRCSPMKGHSHVYWYRQLPEEGLKFMVYLQKENIIDESGMPKERFSAEFPKEGPSILRIQQVVRGDSAAYFCASSPQEENIQYFGAGTRLSVL.

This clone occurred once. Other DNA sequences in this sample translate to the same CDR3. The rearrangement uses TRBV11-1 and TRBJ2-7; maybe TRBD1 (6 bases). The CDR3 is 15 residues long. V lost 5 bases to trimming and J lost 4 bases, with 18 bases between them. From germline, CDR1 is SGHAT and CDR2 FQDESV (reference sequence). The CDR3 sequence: CASSLGQSYSYEQYF. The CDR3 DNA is TGTGCCAGCAGCCTCGGACAGTCCTACTCTTACGAGCAGTACTTC.

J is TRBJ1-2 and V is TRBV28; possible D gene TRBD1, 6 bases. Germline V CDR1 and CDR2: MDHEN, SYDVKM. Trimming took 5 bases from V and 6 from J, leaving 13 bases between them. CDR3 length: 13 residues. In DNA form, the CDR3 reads TGTGCCAGCAGTCGGACAGCGAAACATGGCTACACCTTC. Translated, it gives CASSRTAKHGYTF.

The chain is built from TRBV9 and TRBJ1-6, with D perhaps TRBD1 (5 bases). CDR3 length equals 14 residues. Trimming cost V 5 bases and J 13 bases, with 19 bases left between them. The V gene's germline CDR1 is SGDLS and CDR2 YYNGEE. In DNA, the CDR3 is TGTGCCAGCAGTGTTACACCCCGGGGGGAGCCCCTCCACTTT. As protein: CASSVTPRGEPLHF.

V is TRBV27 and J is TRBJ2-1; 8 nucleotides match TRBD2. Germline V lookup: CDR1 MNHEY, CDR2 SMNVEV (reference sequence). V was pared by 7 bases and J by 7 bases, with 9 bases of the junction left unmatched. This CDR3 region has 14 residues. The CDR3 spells CASKAGGPLNEQFF. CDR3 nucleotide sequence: TGTGCCAGCAAGGCGGGGGGTCCCTTGAATGAGCAGTTCTTC.

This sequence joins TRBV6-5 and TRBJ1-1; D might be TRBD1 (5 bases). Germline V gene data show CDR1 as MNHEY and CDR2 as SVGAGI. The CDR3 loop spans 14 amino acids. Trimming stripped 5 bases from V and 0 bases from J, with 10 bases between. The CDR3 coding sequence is TGTGCCAGCAGTATCTCGACAGTGAACACTGAAGCTTTCTTT. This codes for CASSISTVNTEAFF.

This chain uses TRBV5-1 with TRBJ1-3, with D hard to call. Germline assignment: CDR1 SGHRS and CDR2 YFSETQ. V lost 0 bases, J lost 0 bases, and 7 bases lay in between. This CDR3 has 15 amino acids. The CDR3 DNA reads TGCGCCAGCAGCTTGGAACACAACTCTGGAAACACCATATATTTT. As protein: CASSLEHNSGNTIYF.

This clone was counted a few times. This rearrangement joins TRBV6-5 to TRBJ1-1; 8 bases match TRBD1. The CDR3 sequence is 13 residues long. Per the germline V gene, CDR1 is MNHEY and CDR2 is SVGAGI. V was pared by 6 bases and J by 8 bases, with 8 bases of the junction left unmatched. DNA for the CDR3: TGTGCCAGCAGCATTGCCAGGGGGCTGGAAGCTTTCTTT. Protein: CASSIARGLEAFF.

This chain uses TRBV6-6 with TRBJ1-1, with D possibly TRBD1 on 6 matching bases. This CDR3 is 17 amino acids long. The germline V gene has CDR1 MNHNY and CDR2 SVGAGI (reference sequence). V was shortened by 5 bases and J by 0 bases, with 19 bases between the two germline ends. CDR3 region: CASSLSMNRDVNTEAFF. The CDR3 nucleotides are TGTGCCAGCAGTCTCTCAATGAACAGGGATGTGAACACTGAAGCTTTCTTT.

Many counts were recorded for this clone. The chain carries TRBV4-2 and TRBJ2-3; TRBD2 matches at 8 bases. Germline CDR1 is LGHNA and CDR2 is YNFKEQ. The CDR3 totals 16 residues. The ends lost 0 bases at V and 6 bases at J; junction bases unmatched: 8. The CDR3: CASSQDTASGGDTQYF. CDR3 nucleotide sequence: TGTGCCAGCAGCCAAGATACGGCCAGCGGGGGTGATACGCAGTATTTT.

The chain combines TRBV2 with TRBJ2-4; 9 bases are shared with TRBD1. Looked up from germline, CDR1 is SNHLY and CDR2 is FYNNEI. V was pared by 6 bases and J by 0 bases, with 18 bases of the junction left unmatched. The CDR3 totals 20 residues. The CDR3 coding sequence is TGTGCCAGCAGCGAAACAGGGGGCCTTATAATACGCCTAGCCAAAAACATTCAGTACTTC. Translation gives CASSETGGLIIRLAKNIQYF.